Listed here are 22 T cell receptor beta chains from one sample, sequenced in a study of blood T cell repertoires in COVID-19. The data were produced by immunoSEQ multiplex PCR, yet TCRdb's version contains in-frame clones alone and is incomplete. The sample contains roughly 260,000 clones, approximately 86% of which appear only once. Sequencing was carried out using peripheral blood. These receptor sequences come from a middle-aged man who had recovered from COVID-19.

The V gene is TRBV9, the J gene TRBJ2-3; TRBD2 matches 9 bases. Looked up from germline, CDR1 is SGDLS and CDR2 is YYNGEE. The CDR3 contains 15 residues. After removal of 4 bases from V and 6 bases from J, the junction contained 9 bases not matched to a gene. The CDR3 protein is CASSPGTSSLDTQYF. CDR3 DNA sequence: TGTGCCAGCAGCCCCGGGACTAGCAGCCTGGATACGCAGTATTTT. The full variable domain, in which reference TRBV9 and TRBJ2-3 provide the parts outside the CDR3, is DSGVTQTPKHLITATGQRVTLRCSPRSGDLSVYWYQQSLDQGLQFLIQYYNGEERAKGNILERFSAQQFPDLHSELNLSSLELGDSALYFCASSPGTSSLDTQYFGPGTRLTVL.

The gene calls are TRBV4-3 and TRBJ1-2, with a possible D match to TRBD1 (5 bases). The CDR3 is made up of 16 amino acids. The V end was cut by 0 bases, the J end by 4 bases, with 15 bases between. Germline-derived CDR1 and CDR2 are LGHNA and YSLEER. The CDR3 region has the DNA TGCGCCAGCAGCCAAGATCCAAGACAGTCTACCTATGGCTACACCTTC. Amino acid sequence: CASSQDPRQSTYGYTF.

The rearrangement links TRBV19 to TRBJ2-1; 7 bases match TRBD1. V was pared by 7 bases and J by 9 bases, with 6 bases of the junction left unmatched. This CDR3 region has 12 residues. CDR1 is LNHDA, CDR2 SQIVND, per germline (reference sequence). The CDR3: CASKVGGGEQFF. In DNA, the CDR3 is TGTGCCAGTAAGGTAGGGGGCGGTGAGCAGTTCTTC.

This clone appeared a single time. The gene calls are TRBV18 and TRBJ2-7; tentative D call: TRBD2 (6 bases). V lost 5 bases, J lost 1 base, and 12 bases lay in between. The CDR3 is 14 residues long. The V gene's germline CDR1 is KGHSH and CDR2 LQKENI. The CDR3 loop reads CASSNVGGSYEQYF. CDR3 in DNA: TGTGCCAGCTCAAATGTGGGGGGTTCCTACGAGCAGTACTTC.

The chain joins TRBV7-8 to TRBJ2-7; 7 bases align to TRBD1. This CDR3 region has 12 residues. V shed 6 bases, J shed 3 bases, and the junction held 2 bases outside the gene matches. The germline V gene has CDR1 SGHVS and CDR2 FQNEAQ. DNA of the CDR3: TGTGCCAGCAGGGACAGGAGCTACGAGCAGTACTTC. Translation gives CASRDRSYEQYF.

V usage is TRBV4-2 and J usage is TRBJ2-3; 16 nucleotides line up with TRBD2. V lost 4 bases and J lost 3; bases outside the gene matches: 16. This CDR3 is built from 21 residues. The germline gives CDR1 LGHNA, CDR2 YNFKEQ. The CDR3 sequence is CASSLRKGLAGGTQLTDTQYF. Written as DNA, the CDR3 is TGTGCCAGCAGCCTAAGGAAGGGACTAGCGGGAGGGACCCAGCTAACAGATACGCAGTATTTT.

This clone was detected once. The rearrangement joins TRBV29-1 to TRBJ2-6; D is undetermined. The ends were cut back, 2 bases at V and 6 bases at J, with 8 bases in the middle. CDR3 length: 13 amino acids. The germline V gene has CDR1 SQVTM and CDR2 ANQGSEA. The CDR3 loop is CSVETLAANVLTF. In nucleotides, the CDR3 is TGCAGCGTTGAAACTCTTGCGGCCAACGTCCTGACTTTC. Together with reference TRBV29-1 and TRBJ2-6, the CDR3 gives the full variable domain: SAVISQKPSRDICQRGTSLTIQCQVDSQVTMMFWYRQQPGQSLTLIATANQGSEATYESGFVIDKFPISRPNLTFSTLTVSNMSPEDSSIYLCSVETLAANVLTFGAGSRLTVL.

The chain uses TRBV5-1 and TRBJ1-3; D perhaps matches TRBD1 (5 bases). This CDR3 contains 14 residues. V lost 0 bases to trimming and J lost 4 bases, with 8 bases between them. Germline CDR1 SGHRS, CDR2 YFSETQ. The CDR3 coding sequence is TGCGCCAGCAGCTTGGAGGGGAGGGGAAACACCATATATTTT. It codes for CASSLEGRGNTIYF.

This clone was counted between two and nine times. The CDR3 nucleotides are TGTGCCTGGAGTGCCCCGGGACAGGATAATTCACCCCTCCACTTT. It yields the protein CAWSAPGQDNSPLHF. The chain joins TRBV30 to TRBJ1-6, with 8 bases matching TRBD1. Trimming cost V 1 base and J 5 bases; bases outside gene matches: 4. CDR1 and CDR2 (germline): GTSNPN, SVGIG (reference sequence). The CDR3 covers 15 residues. Based on the CDR3 plus reference TRBV30 and TRBJ1-6, the full variable domain is SQTIHQWPATLVQPVGSPLSLECTVEGTSNPNLYWYRQAAGRGLQLLFYSVGIGQISSEVPQNLSASRPQDRQFILSSKKLLLSDSGFYLCAWSAPGQDNSPLHFGNGTRLTVT.

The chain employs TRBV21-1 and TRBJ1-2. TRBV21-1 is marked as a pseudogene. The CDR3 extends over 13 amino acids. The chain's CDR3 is CASSNDSLGGYTF. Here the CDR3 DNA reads TGTGCCAGCTCAAATGACTCTCTAGGTGGCTACACCTTC.

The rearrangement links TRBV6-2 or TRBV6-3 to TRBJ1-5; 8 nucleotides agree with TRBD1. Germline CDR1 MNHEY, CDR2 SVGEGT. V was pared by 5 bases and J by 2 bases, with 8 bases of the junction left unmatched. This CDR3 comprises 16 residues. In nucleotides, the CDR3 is TGTGCCAGCAGTGACCCGACAGGGGTCGGCAATCAGCCCCAGCATTTT. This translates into CASSDPTGVGNQPQHF.

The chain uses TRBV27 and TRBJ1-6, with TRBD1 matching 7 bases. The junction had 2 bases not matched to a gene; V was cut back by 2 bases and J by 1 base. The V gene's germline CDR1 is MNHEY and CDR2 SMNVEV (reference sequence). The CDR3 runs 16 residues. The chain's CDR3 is CASSLVRGSYNSPLHF. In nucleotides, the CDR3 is TGTGCCAGCAGTTTAGTCAGGGGGTCCTATAATTCACCCCTCCACTTT.

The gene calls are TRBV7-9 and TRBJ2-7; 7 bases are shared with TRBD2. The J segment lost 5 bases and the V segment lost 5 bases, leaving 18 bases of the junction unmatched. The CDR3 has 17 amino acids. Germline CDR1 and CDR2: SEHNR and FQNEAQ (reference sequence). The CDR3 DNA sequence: TGTGCCAGCAGCGGCCGCCGGGACCTGGGGGAGGGCCACGAGCAGTACTTC. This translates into CASSGRRDLGEGHEQYF.

The CDR3 is CASSPVNREWNTEAFF. CDR3 nucleotide sequence: TGTGCCAGCAGCCCTGTTAACAGGGAGTGGAACACTGAAGCTTTCTTT. This sequence joins TRBV11-2 and TRBJ1-1; TRBD1 is a possible D gene (6 bases). The CDR3 runs 16 residues. Trimming took 5 bases from V and 1 from J, leaving 17 bases between them. Germline lookup yields CDR1 SGHAT and CDR2 FQNNGV.

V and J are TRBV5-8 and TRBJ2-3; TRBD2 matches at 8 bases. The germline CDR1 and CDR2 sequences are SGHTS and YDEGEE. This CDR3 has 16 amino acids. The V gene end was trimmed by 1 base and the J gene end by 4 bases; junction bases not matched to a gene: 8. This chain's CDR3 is CASSLRASGLPDTQYF. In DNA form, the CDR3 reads TGTGCCAGCAGCTTGCGGGCTAGCGGGTTGCCAGATACGCAGTATTTT.

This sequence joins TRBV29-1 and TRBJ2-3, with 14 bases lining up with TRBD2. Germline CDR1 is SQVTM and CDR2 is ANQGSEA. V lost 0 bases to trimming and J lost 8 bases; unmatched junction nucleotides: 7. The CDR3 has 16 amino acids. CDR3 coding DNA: TGCAGCGTTGAAGATCGTCGACTAGCGGGAGGGGGTACGCAGTATTTT. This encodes CSVEDRRLAGGGTQYF.

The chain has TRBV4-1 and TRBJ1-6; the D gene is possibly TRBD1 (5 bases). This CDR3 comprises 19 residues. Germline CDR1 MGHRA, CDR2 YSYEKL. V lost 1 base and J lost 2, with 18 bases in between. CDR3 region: CASSQVFEGRRPYNSPLHF. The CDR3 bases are TGCGCCAGCAGCCAAGTTTTCGAGGGGAGGCGTCCCTATAATTCACCCCTCCACTTT.

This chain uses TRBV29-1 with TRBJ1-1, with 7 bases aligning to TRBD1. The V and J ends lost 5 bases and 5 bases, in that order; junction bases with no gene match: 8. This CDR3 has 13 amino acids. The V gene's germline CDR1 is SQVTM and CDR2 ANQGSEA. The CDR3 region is CSVRTGPGTEAFF. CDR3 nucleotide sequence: TGCAGCGTTCGGACAGGCCCGGGGACTGAAGCTTTCTTT.

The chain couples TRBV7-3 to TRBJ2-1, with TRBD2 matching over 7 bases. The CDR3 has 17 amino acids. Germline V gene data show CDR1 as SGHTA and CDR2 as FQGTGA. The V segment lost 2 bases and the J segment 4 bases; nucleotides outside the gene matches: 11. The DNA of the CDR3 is TGTGCCAGCAGCTTAGAATACGGCGGGAGTCGGTACAATGAGCAGTTCTTC. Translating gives CASSLEYGGSRYNEQFF.

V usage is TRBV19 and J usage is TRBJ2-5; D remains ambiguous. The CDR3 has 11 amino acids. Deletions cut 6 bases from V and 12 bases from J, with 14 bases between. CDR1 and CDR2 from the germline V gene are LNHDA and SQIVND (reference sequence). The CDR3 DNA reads TGTGCCAGTAGGGTCGGTGAGAGTGAGTACTTC. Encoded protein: CASRVGESEYF.

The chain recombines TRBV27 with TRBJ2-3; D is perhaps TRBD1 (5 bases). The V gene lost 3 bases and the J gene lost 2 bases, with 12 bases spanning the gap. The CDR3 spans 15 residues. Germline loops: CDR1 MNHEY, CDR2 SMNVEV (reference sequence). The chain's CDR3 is CASSFGRAATDTQYF. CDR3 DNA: TGTGCCAGCAGTTTTGGCAGGGCAGCCACAGATACGCAGTATTTT.

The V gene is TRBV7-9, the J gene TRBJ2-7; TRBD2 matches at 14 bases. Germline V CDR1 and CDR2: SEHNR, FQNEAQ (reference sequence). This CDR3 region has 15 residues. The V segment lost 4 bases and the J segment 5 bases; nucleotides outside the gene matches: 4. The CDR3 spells CASSSGLAGGNEQYF. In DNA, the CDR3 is TGTGCCAGCAGCTCCGGACTAGCGGGAGGCAACGAGCAGTACTTC. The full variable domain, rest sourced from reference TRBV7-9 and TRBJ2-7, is DTGVSQNPRHKITKRGQNVTFRCDPISEHNRLYWYRQTLGQGPEFLTYFQNEAQLEKSRLLSDRFSAERPKGSFSTLEIQRTEQGDSAMYLCASSSGLAGGNEQYFGPGTRLTVT.